The subject of this entry is one T cell receptor (beta chain). The data stem from a study of radiotherapy plus CTLA-4 blockade in lung cancer. Study in general: Disease control reached approximately 30%, with objective responses in around 20%.

Only in-frame clones appear in the TCRdb table, and some are missing; sequencing was by immunoSEQ multiplex PCR. Of 80,000 to 100,000 clones listed, approximately 72% were seen once; the top ten hold around 3%. V shed 2 bases and J shed 8 bases, with 12 bases lying between them. The CDR3 spans 13 residues. CDR1 and CDR2 from the germline V gene are SGHVS and FNYEAQ. The chain joins TRBV7-6 to TRBJ1-2; no firm D call. Specimen: peripheral blood, collected from a patient treated with radiotherapy plus ipilimumab. This clonotype was sampled from a human donor with non-small cell lung cancer who had a partial response to radiotherapy plus ipilimumab. Some clones in this sample may be carry-over from other donors' samples. The CDR3 sequence: CASSLTRVGGYTF. CDR3 sequence (DNA): TGTGCCAGCAGCTTAACCCGGGTTGGCGGCTACACCTTC. Filled out from reference TRBV7-6 and TRBJ1-2, the complete variable domain reads GAGVSQSPRYKVTKRGQDVALRCDPISGHVSLYWYRQALGQGPEFLTYFNYEAQQDKSGLPNDRFSAERPEGSISTLTIQRTEQRDSAMYRCASSLTRVGGYTFGSGTRLTVV.